The 12 T cell receptor beta chains given below trace back to one sample, sequenced in a study of T cells expressing NK-cell markers. TCRdb reprocessed the 5' RACE reads and reports one entry per CDR3 protein, with no DNA. Recorded for this sample: 300,000 to 500,000 distinct CDR3 sequences. Specimen: blood T cells: a sorted CD56 or NKG2C T cell subset, CD4+ or CD8+ T cells, or bulk PBMC T cells (not recorded which). All receptors come from a woman between 45 and 60 years old in good health.

The chain has TRBV27 and TRBJ1-1. CDR1 MNHEY and CDR2 SMNVEV come from the germline V gene (reference sequence). The CDR3 is made up of 13 amino acids. The CDR3 reads CASSTDMNTEAFF.

This rearrangement joins TRBV6-5 to TRBJ1-6; absent DNA, TCRdb's TRBD1 call cannot be checked. This CDR3 spans 15 amino acids. Germline CDR1 is MNHEY and CDR2 is SVGAGI. The chain's CDR3 is CASSTVGGDNSPLHF.

The rearrangement links TRBV3-1 to TRBJ1-2. Germline V gene data show CDR1 as LGHDT and CDR2 as YNNKEL (reference sequence). This CDR3 has 14 amino acids. CDR3 in amino acids: CASSQAGTPYGYTF.

J is TRBJ2-7 and V is TRBV11-3; TCRdb gives TRBD1 as the D gene, but with no DNA this cannot be confirmed. The CDR3 contains 16 residues. Germline lookup yields CDR1 SGHNT and CDR2 YENEEA. CDR3 amino acids: CASSESWGERAYEQYF. The full variable domain, completed using reference TRBV11-3 and TRBJ2-7, is EAGVVQSPRYKIIEKKQPVAFWCNPISGHNTLYWYLQNLGQGPELLIRYENEEAVDDSQLPKDRFSAERLKGVDSTLKIQPAELGDSAVYLCASSESWGERAYEQYFGPGTRLTVT.

The J gene is TRBJ1-6, the V gene TRBV15; TCRdb's D call of TRBD1 is untestable without DNA. Germline V lookup: CDR1 LNHNV, CDR2 YYDKDF (reference sequence). The length of the CDR3 is 16 residues. CDR3 residues: CATSRGFGGLNSPLHF.

The chain is built from TRBV5-1 and TRBJ2-4; the TCRdb D gene call, TRBD2, has no DNA to confirm it. Germline CDR1 and CDR2: SGHRS and YFSETQ. There are 16 residues in the CDR3. The CDR3: CASSLGLAGAGGHEYF.

The V gene is TRBV12-3 or TRBV12-4, the J gene TRBJ2-1; no DNA is available, so the TRBD1 call from TCRdb remains unchecked. The CDR3 is made up of 14 amino acids. This CDR3 is CASSLGPSYNEQFF.

V gene TRBV12-3 or TRBV12-4 combines with J gene TRBJ2-7; with no DNA, the TCRdb D assignment of TRBD2 cannot be verified. This CDR3 contains 14 residues. CDR3 region: CASSPGTSRKEQYF.

V usage is TRBV30 and J usage is TRBJ2-5; no DNA is available, so the TRBD2 call from TCRdb remains unchecked. Germline V gives CDR1 GTSNPN, CDR2 SVGIG (reference sequence). The CDR3 length is 15 residues. The CDR3 protein is CAWTAREGRKKTQYF.

V is TRBV6-1 and J is TRBJ1-5; TCRdb calls TRBD1, which cannot be checked without DNA. The CDR3 has 15 residues. From germline, CDR1 is MNHNS and CDR2 SASEGT. The CDR3 sequence: CASSPQDRGNQPQHF.

The chain uses TRBV5-1 and TRBJ1-2. This CDR3 is 15 amino acids long. CDR1 is SGHRS, CDR2 YFSETQ, per germline. The CDR3 protein is CASSLGDTLNYGYTF. Full variable domain (remainder filled in from reference TRBV5-1 and TRBJ1-2): KAGVTQTPRYLIKTRGQQVTLSCSPISGHRSVSWYQQTPGQGLQFLFEYFSETQRNKGNFPGRFSGRQFSNSRSEMNVSTLELGDSALYLCASSLGDTLNYGYTFGSGTRLTVV.

V usage is TRBV12-3 or TRBV12-4 and J usage is TRBJ2-1. The CDR3 loop spans 11 amino acids. The CDR3 loop is CASSSAFEQFF.